Below are 27 T cell receptor beta chains sequenced from a single sample in a study of CD8 T cells in Susac syndrome. RNA totalling about 0.45 to 1 ug underwent reverse transcription with random hexamers. One entry per CDR3 protein, called by TCRdb with MiXCR from the immunoSEQ multiplex PCR reads. The sample records tens of thousands of distinct CDR3 sequences, more than 85% being singletons. The sequenced sample consisted of CD8+ T cells from PBMCs. The source of these receptors is a human donor with Susac syndrome.

This clonotype was recorded only once. This rearrangement joins TRBV6-5 to TRBJ2-7, with a tentative D call TRBD2 (7 bases). Germline V CDR1 and CDR2: MNHEY, SVGAGI. This CDR3 spans 15 amino acids. V was pared by 6 bases and J by 3 bases, with 18 bases between. The CDR3 coding sequence is TGTGCCAGCAGCGTCGCGGGGGCGACGGGCTACGAGCAGTACTTC. Its translation: CASSVAGATGYEQYF.

This chain connects TRBV28 to TRBJ2-7, with D tentatively TRBD1 (5 bases). Germline assignment: CDR1 MDHEN and CDR2 SYDVKM. Trimming left V 9 bases short and J 0 bases short, with 12 bases between. The CDR3 contains 13 residues. The CDR3 loop reads CASFVRVSYEQYF. The CDR3 DNA reads as TGTGCCAGTTTCGTCAGGGTCTCCTACGAGCAGTACTTC.

This chain uses TRBV15 with TRBJ2-4; a weak D match, TRBD2 (9 bases). Germline V CDR1 and CDR2: LNHNV, YYDKDF (reference sequence). The CDR3 spans 19 residues. The V end lost 8 bases, the J end lost 0 bases, and 26 bases lay between the germline ends. The CDR3: CATEGTGGLAGLAKNIQYF. DNA of the CDR3: TGTGCCACCGAGGGAACAGGGGGTCTAGCGGGATTAGCCAAAAACATTCAGTACTTC.

This rearrangement joins TRBV6-1 to TRBJ1-5; D unresolved. The length of the CDR3 is 14 residues. Germline V gene data show CDR1 as MNHNS and CDR2 as SASEGT. Trimming left V 2 bases short and J 1 base short, with 6 bases between. This CDR3 is CASSELESNQPQHF. In nucleotides, the CDR3 is TGTGCCAGCAGTGAACTTGAGAGCAATCAGCCCCAGCATTTT.

The chain uses TRBV15 and TRBJ2-3; no clear D. The germline V gene has CDR1 LNHNV and CDR2 YYDKDF (reference sequence). This CDR3 contains 15 residues. V shed 5 bases and J shed 2 bases, with 14 bases lying between them. Here the CDR3 reads CATSPGWQATDTQYF. The CDR3 coding sequence is TGTGCCACCAGCCCCGGATGGCAGGCCACAGATACGCAGTATTTT.

The chain couples TRBV20-1 to TRBJ1-1; D remains unclear. Trimming shortened V by 3 bases and J by 0 bases, and 14 bases separated the two germline ends. The V gene's germline CDR1 is DFQATT and CDR2 SNEGSKA (reference sequence). The CDR3 contains 15 residues. CDR3 region: CSARVPHQMNTEAFF. CDR3 DNA: TGCAGTGCTAGGGTACCTCACCAGATGAACACTGAAGCTTTCTTT.

This chain links TRBV6-5 with TRBJ1-1, with 7 nucleotides matching TRBD1. Per the germline V gene, CDR1 is MNHEY and CDR2 is SVGAGI. The CDR3 runs to 13 residues. The CDR3 loop is CASAQDRITEAFF. Written as DNA, the CDR3 is TGTGCGAGCGCCCAGGACAGGATCACTGAAGCTTTCTTT.

The DNA for the CDR3 is TGCGCCAGCAGCTTGGAACAGGGAAGGACTGAAGCTTTCTTT. Translated, it gives CASSLEQGRTEAFF. The chain links TRBV5-1 to TRBJ1-1; possible D gene TRBD1, 6 bases. The germline V gene encodes CDR1 SGHRS and CDR2 YFSETQ. Between the trimmed V and J ends, which lost 0 bases and 5 bases, there was a span of 11 bases. This CDR3 has 14 amino acids.

The chain has TRBV20-1 and TRBJ2-1, with D perhaps matching TRBD2 (6 bases). The CDR3 is made up of 11 amino acids. Germline V CDR1 and CDR2: DFQATT, SNEGSKA (reference sequence). Trimming pared 1 base from V and 12 bases from J, leaving 10 bases between. The CDR3 here is CSARGGDLQFF. CDR3 in DNA: TGCAGTGCTAGAGGGGGGGACCTGCAGTTCTTC.

This CDR3 reads CASSLDGFDQPQHF. The CDR3 DNA reads as TGTGCCAGCAGCTTAGATGGTTTTGATCAGCCCCAGCATTTT. The J gene is TRBJ1-5, the V gene TRBV11-2; no clear D gene. V was pared by 0 bases and J by 5 bases, with 8 bases between. Per the germline V gene, CDR1 is SGHAT and CDR2 is FQNNGV. The CDR3 has 14 residues.

The rearrangement uses TRBV12-3 or TRBV12-4 and TRBJ1-1, with a weak D call TRBD1 (6 bases). This CDR3 comprises 11 residues. With 11 bases removed from V and 3 bases from J, the gap between germline ends came to 10 bases. As DNA, the CDR3 is TGTGCCGGAGGGGGGGACACTGAAGCTTTCTTT. Translating it yields CAGGGDTEAFF.

This clonotype was seen just once. The rearrangement joins TRBV29-1 to TRBJ2-1; possible D gene TRBD2, 9 bases. Germline CDR1 and CDR2: SQVTM and ANQGSEA. The CDR3 is made up of 15 amino acids. V gave up 3 bases and J gave up 7 bases, with 19 bases separating them. The CDR3 spells CSVDLAGTGGNEQFF. The CDR3 DNA follows: TGCAGCGTTGACCTAGCGGGGACAGGTGGGAATGAGCAGTTCTTC.

This chain links TRBV12-3 or TRBV12-4 with TRBJ2-7; TRBD2 matches at 9 bases. V gave up 6 bases and J gave up 0 bases; unmatched junction bases: 9. The CDR3 spans 16 residues. CDR3: CASSAPSGDGSYEQYF. The CDR3 DNA sequence: TGTGCCAGCAGCGCCCCTAGCGGGGACGGCTCCTACGAGCAGTACTTC.

The genes are TRBV15 and TRBJ2-7; D could derive from TRBD1 or TRBD2 (5 bases each). CDR3 length: 15 amino acids. CDR1 and CDR2 (germline): LNHNV, YYDKDF (reference sequence). V lost 4 bases, J lost 3 bases, and 16 bases lay in between. CDR3 in amino acids: CATSTRPGTDYEQYF. DNA for the CDR3: TGTGCCACCAGCACCCGCCCCGGGACGGACTACGAGCAGTACTTC.

V and J are TRBV29-1 and TRBJ1-1; 9 nucleotides align to TRBD1. The CDR3 spans 19 residues. J was trimmed by 0 bases and V by 4 bases; bases with no gene match: 18. Germline CDR1 and CDR2: SQVTM and ANQGSEA. This chain's CDR3 is CSVVPIPGQGPSLNTEAFF. CDR3 coding DNA: TGCAGCGTTGTTCCCATTCCCGGACAGGGGCCTTCCTTGAACACTGAAGCTTTCTTT. Together with reference TRBV29-1 and TRBJ1-1, the CDR3 gives the full variable domain: SAVISQKPSRDICQRGTSLTIQCQVDSQVTMMFWYRQQPGQSLTLIATANQGSEATYESGFVIDKFPISRPNLTFSTLTVSNMSPEDSSIYLCSVVPIPGQGPSLNTEAFFGQGTRLTVV.

This rearrangement joins TRBV29-1 to TRBJ1-1; D is uncertain. The germline CDR1 and CDR2 sequences are SQVTM and ANQGSEA. V was cut by 0 bases and J by 5 bases, with 7 bases left in between. The CDR3 spans 12 residues. The CDR3 loop is CSVEDSGTEAFF. The CDR3 nucleotides are TGCAGCGTTGAAGATTCGGGGACTGAAGCTTTCTTT.

The J gene is TRBJ1-2, the V gene TRBV9, with no clear D. Trimming stripped 3 bases from V and 4 bases from J, with 7 bases between. The germline V gene has CDR1 SGDLS and CDR2 YYNGEE. The CDR3 sequence is 12 residues long. CDR3 protein: CASSENSYGYTF. CDR3 sequence (DNA): TGTGCCAGCAGCGAAAACAGCTATGGCTACACCTTC.

The chain couples TRBV4-1 to TRBJ1-4; D remains ambiguous. CDR1 and CDR2 (germline): MGHRA, YSYEKL. Trimming pared 4 bases from V and 6 bases from J, leaving 9 bases between. The CDR3 totals 13 residues. Here the CDR3 DNA reads TGCGCCAGCAGCCCCTTGAATGATGAAAAACTGTTTTTT. Amino acids: CASSPLNDEKLFF.

The chain carries TRBV20-1 and TRBJ2-1, with 7 bases that match TRBD2. V lost 2 bases, J lost 7 bases, and 8 bases stayed unmatched. CDR3 length equals 14 residues. Germline assignment: CDR1 DFQATT and CDR2 SNEGSKA (reference sequence). Here the CDR3 DNA reads TGCAGTGCTAGACCTTGGAGCGGGGAAAATGAGCAGTTCTTC. It codes for CSARPWSGENEQFF.

This clonotype was seen a handful of times. The genes are TRBV4-2 and TRBJ2-6, with a weak D call TRBD1 (5 bases). This CDR3 comprises 14 residues. The germline V and J ends were trimmed by 5 bases and 3 bases, with 8 bases remaining between them. Per the germline V gene, CDR1 is LGHNA and CDR2 is YNFKEQ. The CDR3 here is CASSVRVGANVLTF. The CDR3 coding sequence is TGTGCCAGCAGCGTCAGGGTTGGGGCCAACGTCCTGACTTTC.

The chain recombines TRBV15 with TRBJ2-7; 14 positions match TRBD2. The J segment lost 7 bases and the V segment lost 3 bases, leaving 8 bases of the junction unmatched. Germline V CDR1 and CDR2: LNHNV, YYDKDF (reference sequence). This CDR3 is built from 16 residues. CDR3 DNA sequence: TGTGCCACCAGCAGCACTCCGGGACTAGCGGGAGATGAGCAGTACTTC. The encoded protein is CATSSTPGLAGDEQYF.

The V call is TRBV27, the J call TRBJ2-7; 7 bases are a match to TRBD1. The CDR3 loop spans 14 amino acids. Looked up from germline, CDR1 is MNHEY and CDR2 is SMNVEV (reference sequence). The V gene end was trimmed by 4 bases and the J gene end by 9 bases; junction bases not matched to a gene: 12. CDR3 DNA sequence: TGTGCCAGCAGTTCCGGACAGGAGGTTAGTCGGCAGTACTTC. Translated, it gives CASSSGQEVSRQYF.

The CDR3 loop is CSVENGVGDEAFF. DNA of the CDR3: TGCAGCGTCGAGAACGGAGTGGGGGACGAAGCTTTCTTT. The rearrangement joins TRBV29-1 to TRBJ1-1, with a weak D call TRBD1 (5 bases). V was pared by 6 bases and J by 8 bases, with 19 bases between. CDR3 length equals 13 residues. Germline loops: CDR1 SQVTM, CDR2 ANQGSEA.

The rearrangement joins TRBV7-2 to TRBJ2-7, with D unclear. This CDR3 region has 13 residues. With 4 bases removed from V and 2 bases from J, the gap between germline ends came to 9 bases. Germline V gene lookup returns CDR1 SGHTA and CDR2 FQGNSA. CDR3 region: CASSSAQAYEQYF. CDR3 nucleotides: TGTGCCAGCAGCTCCGCCCAGGCCTACGAGCAGTACTTC.

In this sample, this clonotype turned up once. The chain employs TRBV6-5 and TRBJ2-5; D is unclear. The V and J ends lost 4 bases and 1 base respectively, with 7 bases between them. Germline lookup yields CDR1 MNHEY and CDR2 SVGAGI. The CDR3 runs 13 residues. CDR3 DNA sequence: TGTGCCAGCAGTTCTTGGCCCCAAGAGACCCAGTACTTC. This codes for CASSSWPQETQYF.

This chain joins TRBV29-1 and TRBJ1-1, with a possible D match to TRBD1 (5 bases). Germline assignment: CDR1 SQVTM and CDR2 ANQGSEA. The CDR3 is 13 amino acids. V lost 4 bases, J lost 4 bases, and 13 bases lay in between. CDR3: CSVVGPRGTEAFF. CDR3 coding DNA: TGCAGCGTTGTGGGGCCTAGGGGCACTGAAGCTTTCTTT. The complete variable domain, with remaining parts taken from reference TRBV29-1 and TRBJ1-1, reads SAVISQKPSRDICQRGTSLTIQCQVDSQVTMMFWYRQQPGQSLTLIATANQGSEATYESGFVIDKFPISRPNLTFSTLTVSNMSPEDSSIYLCSVVGPRGTEAFFGQGTRLTVV.

The rearrangement joins TRBV27 to TRBJ1-1; unclear D gene. The CDR3 is made up of 15 amino acids. Between the trimmed V and J ends, which lost 2 bases and 4 bases, there was a span of 14 bases. CDR1 and CDR2 from the germline V gene are MNHEY and SMNVEV (reference sequence). The CDR3 reads CASSLTGNWRTEAFF. CDR3 in DNA: TGTGCCAGCAGTTTAACTGGTAATTGGCGCACTGAAGCTTTCTTT.